Here is one TCR beta chain with its context. Its specificity is unknown. This sample stems from a study of shared clonotypes between healthy human individuals. Naive CD8 isolation took CD45RO-negative cells positively selected for CCR7 and excluded terminally differentiated effector memory CD45RA+ cells. This CDR3 spans 13 amino acids. V was cut by 2 bases and J by 6 bases, with 11 bases left in between. TCRdb's table, derived via immunoSEQ multiplex PCR, lists solely in-frame clones and lacks some. The sample shows around 2,000,000 clones, around 96% of them seen only once. Study outcomes and limitations: Rarefaction exposed incomplete sorted-subset sequencing despite large depth.

Sequenced: naive CD8+ T cells sorted from blood. The chain employs TRBV5-3 and TRBJ1-2; D is uncertain. TRBV5-3 counts as an open reading frame of uncertain function. This TCR came from a man younger than 35 in good health. The CDR3 loop is CARSFAGRDGYTF. CDR3 DNA sequence: TGTGCCAGAAGCTTTGCTGGACGGGATGGCTACACCTTC.